The 15 T cell receptor beta chains below all came from one sample that was sequenced in a study of cytomegalovirus exposure and HLA in healthy donors. Use of 60 Vbeta and 13 Jbeta primers characterized the PCR. The method was immunoSEQ multiplex PCR; TCRdb's version includes in-frame clones alone and lacks a portion of them. The table includes 150,000 to 250,000 clones, about four fifths detected once. Material for sequencing was PBMCs. All receptors derive from a girl between 10 and 17 years old in good health and CMV-seropositive.

The rearrangement uses TRBV5-6 and TRBJ2-3, with 7 bases matching TRBD2. Germline V lookup: CDR1 SGHDT, CDR2 YYEEEE. Unmatched junction bases numbered 9, after V lost 4 bases and J lost 4 bases. The CDR3 is 15 residues long. CDR3 nucleotide sequence: TGTGCCAGCAGCGGTGGGTGGGGGGGGGCAGATACGCAGTATTTT. It translates to CASSGGWGGADTQYF.

The gene calls are TRBV7-9 and TRBJ2-5, with a tentative D call TRBD2 (5 bases). The CDR3 contains 14 residues. The germline gives CDR1 SEHNR, CDR2 FQNEAQ (reference sequence). Trimming removed 5 bases from V and 2 bases from J, with 12 bases in between. Here the CDR3 DNA reads TGTGCCAGCAGCGGAGGCGCCCGACAAGAGACCCAGTACTTC. Residues: CASSGGARQETQYF.

The rearrangement joins TRBV20-1 to TRBJ2-7, with a possible D match to TRBD2 (6 bases). The CDR3 totals 10 residues. Trimming took off 4 bases at V and 13 bases at J, with 14 bases between the two ends. The germline V gene has CDR1 DFQATT and CDR2 SNEGSKA (reference sequence). This CDR3 reads CSANGGIVYF. CDR3 nucleotide sequence: TGCAGTGCTAATGGGGGGATCGTTTACTTC.

The V and J genes are TRBV27 and TRBJ2-5; TRBD1 aligns across 7 bases. J gave up 5 bases and V 6 bases, and 12 bases lay outside the gene matches. The germline V gene has CDR1 MNHEY and CDR2 SMNVEV (reference sequence). This CDR3 is built from 15 residues. The CDR3 DNA sequence: TGTGCCAGCAGGCCGATGGGACAGTGGATGGAGACCCAGTACTTC. It encodes CASRPMGQWMETQYF.

CDR3 sequence: CASSLGGSIDQPQHF. The CDR3, as DNA: TGTGCCAGCAGCTTGGGAGGGAGTATTGATCAGCCCCAGCATTTT. The rearrangement uses TRBV5-4 and TRBJ1-5; D is undetermined. CDR3 length: 15 residues. V lost 0 bases and J 5 bases, leaving 12 bases between the germline ends. Germline V gene sequence: CDR1 SGHNT, CDR2 YYREEE (reference sequence).

This chain links TRBV7-9 with TRBJ2-7; no firm D call. Trimming removed 3 bases from V and 2 bases from J, with 11 bases in between. This CDR3 is 14 amino acids long. CDR1 and CDR2 from the germline V gene are SEHNR and FQNEAQ (reference sequence). For the CDR3, the DNA is TGTGCCAGCAGCTTCCAGGCCTCAACCTACGAGCAGTACTTC. This gives the protein CASSFQASTYEQYF. Filled out from reference TRBV7-9 and TRBJ2-7, the complete variable domain reads DTGVSQNPRHKITKRGQNVTFRCDPISEHNRLYWYRQTLGQGPEFLTYFQNEAQLEKSRLLSDRFSAERPKGSFSTLEIQRTEQGDSAMYLCASSFQASTYEQYFGPGTRLTVT.

The chain joins TRBV6-5 to TRBJ2-1; D gene ambiguous. The CDR3 has 11 residues. Germline V gene sequence: CDR1 MNHEY, CDR2 SVGAGI. Trimming pared 5 bases from V and 7 bases from J, leaving 6 bases between. The CDR3 DNA follows: TGTGCCAGCAGTCAGTCTAATGAGCAGTTCTTC. This sequence encodes CASSQSNEQFF.

The V gene is TRBV4-2, the J gene TRBJ1-2, with a tentative D call TRBD1 (5 bases). Germline V lookup: CDR1 LGHNA, CDR2 YNFKEQ. There are 15 residues in the CDR3. With 2 bases removed from V and 0 bases from J, the gap between germline ends came to 10 bases. The CDR3 region is CASSQRDSANYGYTF. The CDR3, as DNA: TGTGCCAGCAGCCAAAGGGACTCAGCTAACTATGGCTACACCTTC.

This clone was detected only a few times. The chain joins TRBV10-1 to TRBJ1-1, with a possible D match to TRBD1 (5 bases). The CDR3 runs to 13 residues. Per germline, CDR1 WNHNN and CDR2 SYGVQD (reference sequence). The V and J ends lost 4 bases and 0 bases respectively, with 6 bases between them. The CDR3 spells CASSGQLNTEAFF. CDR3 in DNA: TGCGCCAGCAGTGGACAGTTGAACACTGAAGCTTTCTTT.

The CDR3 bases are TGTGCCAGCTCACCACCAGGGGGGGGGTATCAGCCCCAGCATTTT. Its translation is CASSPPGGGYQPQHF. This sequence joins TRBV18 and TRBJ1-5; D is perhaps TRBD1 (6 bases). V dropped 0 bases and J dropped 5 bases, with 11 bases sitting between them. Germline CDR1 reads KGHSH; CDR2 reads LQKENI. This CDR3 is built from 15 residues.

The gene calls are TRBV27 and TRBJ1-1; TRBD1 agrees at 10 bases. J was trimmed by 5 bases and V by 5 bases; bases with no gene match: 11. Per germline, CDR1 MNHEY and CDR2 SMNVEV (reference sequence). CDR3 length: 16 amino acids. The CDR3 sequence: CASSVLWTGGGTEAFF. DNA for the CDR3: TGTGCCAGCAGTGTTCTTTGGACAGGGGGAGGGACTGAAGCTTTCTTT.

J is TRBJ2-1 and V is TRBV5-1, with 12 bases fitting TRBD2. Trimming removed 6 bases from V and 4 bases from J; junction bases left unmatched: 8. Germline CDR1 is SGHRS and CDR2 is YFSETQ. This CDR3 has 16 residues. The CDR3 is CASNPVGLAGYNEQFF. In nucleotides, the CDR3 is TGCGCCAGCAACCCAGTAGGACTAGCGGGGTACAATGAGCAGTTCTTC.

The chain recombines TRBV11-2 with TRBJ2-3; TRBD2 matches 9 bases. Looked up from germline, CDR1 is SGHAT and CDR2 is FQNNGV. The V gene end was trimmed by 5 bases and the J gene end by 6 bases; junction bases not matched to a gene: 9. The CDR3 is made up of 15 amino acids. The CDR3 region has the DNA TGTGCCAGCAGCCCAAGGACTAGCGAATGGGATACGCAGTATTTT. Protein: CASSPRTSEWDTQYF.

This clone has more than one count but fewer than ten. The V gene is TRBV11-3, the J gene TRBJ2-7; the match to TRBD2 covers 7 bases. V shed 2 bases, J shed 2 bases, and the junction held 3 bases outside the gene matches. Germline-derived CDR1 and CDR2 are SGHNT and YENEEA. The CDR3 is 14 residues long. DNA of the CDR3: TGTGCCAGCAGCTTATTGGGGGGGACCTACGAGCAGTACTTC. Translated: CASSLLGGTYEQYF.

V is TRBV2 and J is TRBJ2-1; D remains ambiguous. Germline V gene sequence: CDR1 SNHLY, CDR2 FYNNEI. CDR3 length: 14 amino acids. The V gene lost 5 bases and the J gene lost 2 bases, with 10 bases spanning the gap. CDR3 DNA sequence: TGTGCCAGCAGTAATCACCGGGCCTACAATGAGCAGTTCTTC. Translated, it gives CASSNHRAYNEQFF.